These 18 T cell receptor beta chains originate from one sample sequenced in a study of cytomegalovirus exposure and HLA in healthy donors. PCR involved 60 Vbeta and 13 Jbeta primers. Sequenced by immunoSEQ multiplex PCR; TCRdb stores in-frame clones only, minus some. Across about 170,000 clones, the top ten clones capture 1.3% of the sample. Sequencing was performed on PBMCs. The receptors originated from a woman aged 55-70 years in good health and CMV-seronegative.

The gene calls are TRBV5-1 and TRBJ2-1, with 7 bases aligning to TRBD1. This CDR3 has 13 residues. With V trimmed by 4 bases and J by 7 bases, 5 bases remained unmatched. Looked up from germline, CDR1 is SGHRS and CDR2 is YFSETQ. The CDR3 region is CASSNSGGNEQFF. CDR3 in DNA: TGCGCCAGCAGCAACTCAGGGGGAAATGAGCAGTTCTTC. The whole variable domain, remainder taken from reference TRBV5-1 and TRBJ2-1, is KAGVTQTPRYLIKTRGQQVTLSCSPISGHRSVSWYQQTPGQGLQFLFEYFSETQRNKGNFPGRFSGRQFSNSRSEMNVSTLELGDSALYLCASSNSGGNEQFFGPGTRLTVL.

The rearrangement joins TRBV27 to TRBJ2-3; D remains unclear. Germline CDR1 reads MNHEY; CDR2 reads SMNVEV (reference sequence). CDR3 length: 14 amino acids. Trimming shortened V by 5 bases and J by 6 bases, and 15 bases separated the two germline ends. DNA of the CDR3: TGTGCCAGCAGTCAGCGCGTAACCTATGATACGCAGTATTTT. It codes for CASSQRVTYDTQYF.

V usage is TRBV7-6 and J usage is TRBJ1-1; D remains ambiguous. Per germline, CDR1 SGHVS and CDR2 FNYEAQ. This CDR3 has 13 amino acids. V shed 4 bases and J shed 3 bases, with 9 bases lying between them. The CDR3 protein is CASSSQAYTEAFF. CDR3 bases: TGTGCCAGCAGCTCTCAGGCATACACTGAAGCTTTCTTT. Full variable domain (outside the CDR3, taken from reference TRBV7-6 and TRBJ1-1): GAGVSQSPRYKVTKRGQDVALRCDPISGHVSLYWYRQALGQGPEFLTYFNYEAQQDKSGLPNDRFSAERPEGSISTLTIQRTEQRDSAMYRCASSSQAYTEAFFGQGTRLTVV.

This chain uses TRBV5-1 with TRBJ2-1, with unresolved D. Germline CDR1 and CDR2: SGHRS and YFSETQ. V gave up 1 base and J gave up 2 bases, with 7 bases separating them. This CDR3 has 14 amino acids. The CDR3 DNA is TGCGCCAGCAGCTTGCTAGAAGCCTACAATGAGCAGTTCTTC. This gives the protein CASSLLEAYNEQFF.

This chain uses TRBV7-2 with TRBJ2-1; 7 nucleotides line up with TRBD2. The trim removed 1 base at V and 8 bases at J, leaving 8 bases unmatched. The CDR3 runs 15 residues. CDR1 and CDR2 from the germline V gene are SGHTA and FQGNSA. In DNA form, the CDR3 reads TGTGCCAGCAGCTTAGGACCAGGGAGGGGAGATGAGCAGTTCTTC. Amino acids: CASSLGPGRGDEQFF.

V gene TRBV6-1 combines with J gene TRBJ2-7; possible D gene TRBD2, 5 bases. V lost 6 bases and J 3 bases, leaving 18 bases between the germline ends. Looked up from germline, CDR1 is MNHNS and CDR2 is SASEGT. The CDR3 consists of 15 residues. DNA of the CDR3: TGTGCCAGCAGCCGCGAGGGCGGGTCGTACTACGAGCAGTACTTC. This codes for CASSREGGSYYEQYF.

The gene calls are TRBV27 and TRBJ2-7; TRBD1 might be the D (6 bases). V shed 8 bases and J shed 4 bases, with 15 bases lying between them. CDR3 length equals 13 residues. Per the germline V gene, CDR1 is MNHEY and CDR2 is SMNVEV (reference sequence). The CDR3 DNA follows: TGTGCCAGCGCCAACGTACAGGGATACGAGCAGTACTTC. Amino acid sequence: CASANVQGYEQYF.

The V gene is TRBV7-9, the J gene TRBJ2-2, with D tentatively TRBD1 (5 bases). CDR1 SEHNR and CDR2 FQNEAQ come from the germline V gene (reference sequence). The CDR3 extends over 14 amino acids. Trimming left V 5 bases short and J 8 bases short, with 15 bases between. CDR3: CASSPQDSFGELFF. The CDR3 nucleotides are TGTGCCAGCAGCCCCCAAGACAGCTTTGGGGAGCTGTTTTTT.

CDR3 nucleotide sequence: TGTGCCAGTAGTTTCCGACAGGCATTTTCCTACGAGCAGTACTTC. Protein sequence: CASSFRQAFSYEQYF. The chain is built from TRBV19 and TRBJ2-7; possible D gene TRBD1, 6 bases. In germline, CDR1 is LNHDA, CDR2 SQIVND (reference sequence). V gave up 5 bases and J gave up 1 base, with 15 bases separating them. The CDR3 extends over 15 amino acids.

The chain combines TRBV27 with TRBJ1-2; D might be TRBD1 (5 bases). Germline V gene sequence: CDR1 MNHEY, CDR2 SMNVEV (reference sequence). V lost 8 bases and J lost 2, with 18 bases in between. The CDR3 sequence is 15 residues long. The CDR3 spells CASRFLGGSNYGYTF. In DNA form, the CDR3 reads TGTGCCAGCCGCTTTCTGGGGGGATCCAACTATGGCTACACCTTC.

The gene calls are TRBV7-9 and TRBJ2-3; D gene uncertain. This CDR3 is built from 14 residues. Germline V gene sequence: CDR1 SEHNR, CDR2 FQNEAQ (reference sequence). Trimming took off 3 bases at V and 3 bases at J, with 10 bases between the two ends. CDR3 in DNA: TGTGCCAGCAGCTTTAACCCTACTACAGATACGCAGTATTTT. This gives the protein CASSFNPTTDTQYF.

V and J are TRBV12-5 and TRBJ2-4, with 8 bases matching TRBD2. Per germline, CDR1 LGHNT and CDR2 FRNRAP. The CDR3 runs to 13 residues. The V gene end was trimmed by 6 bases and the J gene end by 5 bases; junction bases not matched to a gene: 3. The CDR3 protein is CASGLGGENIQYF. The CDR3 DNA sequence: TGTGCTAGTGGCCTCGGGGGGGAAAACATTCAGTACTTC.

This chain connects TRBV7-3 to TRBJ2-3, with D possibly TRBD2 on 6 matching bases. The V gene's germline CDR1 is SGHTA and CDR2 FQGTGA. CDR3 length: 15 residues. The V and J ends lost 2 bases and 2 bases respectively, with 11 bases between them. The chain's CDR3 is CASSLSVGLTDTQYF. The CDR3 coding sequence is TGTGCCAGCAGCTTATCCGTGGGACTCACAGATACGCAGTATTTT.

The chain couples TRBV29-1 to TRBJ1-2; 7 bases are a match to TRBD1. Germline V lookup: CDR1 SQVTM, CDR2 ANQGSEA. The CDR3 extends over 14 amino acids. The V gene end was trimmed by 4 bases and the J gene end by 4 bases; junction bases not matched to a gene: 9. The CDR3 DNA sequence: TGCAGCGTTGGCCTAGCGCAGGGGGTCTATGGCTACACCTTC. This codes for CSVGLAQGVYGYTF.

This chain links TRBV6-1 with TRBJ1-1; D is perhaps TRBD1 (6 bases). The CDR3 contains 16 residues. V was pared by 4 bases and J by 0 bases, with 15 bases between. Per germline, CDR1 MNHNS and CDR2 SASEGT. The CDR3 protein is CASSVFSTGMNTEAFF. Written as DNA, the CDR3 is TGTGCCAGCAGTGTATTTTCGACAGGCATGAACACTGAAGCTTTCTTT.

The CDR3 sequence is CASSVRGLSNQPQHF. The CDR3 DNA follows: TGTGCCAGCAGCGTACGGGGTTTGAGCAATCAGCCCCAGCATTTT. The rearrangement links TRBV9 to TRBJ1-5; no clear D. Looked up from germline, CDR1 is SGDLS and CDR2 is YYNGEE. V shed 1 base and J shed 1 base, with 9 bases lying between them. The CDR3 contains 15 residues.

The chain carries TRBV10-1 and TRBJ1-1; no reliable D call. CDR1 and CDR2 (germline): WNHNN, SYGVQD (reference sequence). With 6 bases removed from V and 1 base from J, the gap between germline ends came to 15 bases. CDR3 length equals 15 residues. CDR3 in DNA: TGCGCCAGCAGCAACGGACGGGGATGGAACACTGAAGCTTTCTTT. This translates into CASSNGRGWNTEAFF.

V usage is TRBV7-8 and J usage is TRBJ1-1; unclear D gene. The V gene lost 2 bases and the J gene lost 1 base, with 11 bases spanning the gap. CDR3 length: 15 residues. From germline, CDR1 is SGHVS and CDR2 FQNEAQ. CDR3 region: CASSLIIEKNTEAFF. The CDR3 coding sequence is TGTGCCAGCAGCTTAATTATTGAGAAGAACACTGAAGCTTTCTTT.